A single sample is the source of the 14 T cell receptor beta chains below, sequenced in a study of control samples from healthy donors and cancer patients. The assay was immunoSEQ multiplex PCR, and TCRdb's table has in-frame clones only and misses some. The sample contains 95,000 to 120,000 clones, just under 85% of which appear only once. The sample consisted of blood. Source of these receptors: a man between 18 and 35 years old in good health.

The chain carries TRBV19 and TRBJ1-3; no clear D. The V gene lost 0 bases and the J gene lost 3 bases, with 15 bases spanning the gap. There are 17 residues in the CDR3. Germline values: CDR1 LNHDA, CDR2 SQIVND (reference sequence). CDR3 loop: CASSIDLTDSLGNTIYF. CDR3 nucleotides: TGTGCCAGTAGTATAGATCTCACGGATTCTCTTGGAAACACCATATATTTT. Together with reference TRBV19 and TRBJ1-3, the CDR3 gives the full variable domain: DGGITQSPKYLFRKEGQNVTLSCEQNLNHDAMYWYRQDPGQGLRLIYYSQIVNDFQKGDIAEGYSVSREKKESFPLTVTSAQKNPTAFYLCASSIDLTDSLGNTIYFGEGSWLTVV.

The rearrangement uses TRBV6-2 or TRBV6-3 and TRBJ1-1, with TRBD1 matching over 7 bases. The J segment lost 5 bases and the V segment lost 2 bases, leaving 5 bases of the junction unmatched. CDR1 and CDR2 (germline): MNHEY, SVGEGT. The CDR3 runs 14 residues. For the CDR3, the DNA is TGTGCCAGCAGTTACGGGGGACAGAAGACTGAAGCTTTCTTT. Protein product: CASSYGGQKTEAFF.

The chain uses TRBV6-5 and TRBJ2-5, with D possibly matching TRBD1 (6 bases). CDR3 size: 15 residues. V was cut by 6 bases and J by 1 base, with 15 bases left in between. CDR1 MNHEY and CDR2 SVGAGI come from the germline V gene. The CDR3 nucleotides read TGTGCCAGCAGGGCTCAGCAGGGGATCCAAGAGACCCAGTACTTC. The encoded protein is CASRAQQGIQETQYF.

The V call is TRBV7-8, the J call TRBJ2-7; no definite D call. The V gene's germline CDR1 is SGHVS and CDR2 FQNEAQ. The germline V and J ends were trimmed by 2 bases and 7 bases, with 12 bases remaining between them. The CDR3 loop spans 13 amino acids. CDR3: CASSLFGEGEQYV. CDR3 sequence (DNA): TGTGCCAGCAGCTTATTTGGGGAAGGGGAGCAGTACGTC.

This clone was counted at least ten times. CDR3 loop: CASSASGTVGGYSNQPQHF. CDR3 DNA: TGTGCCAGCAGCGCTTCCGGGACAGTAGGGGGTTATAGCAATCAGCCCCAGCATTTT. The chain joins TRBV2 to TRBJ1-5, with TRBD1 matching 7 bases. Trimming at V came to 6 bases and at J to 0 bases, leaving 17 bases not matched to a gene. The CDR3 sequence is 19 residues long. Germline loops: CDR1 SNHLY, CDR2 FYNNEI.

V and J are TRBV6-5 and TRBJ2-7; weak D call: TRBD2 (6 bases). V was trimmed by 10 bases and J by 3 bases, leaving 22 bases between them. Per the germline V gene, CDR1 is MNHEY and CDR2 is SVGAGI. This CDR3 is built from 15 residues. The DNA of the CDR3 is TGTGCCATTGGGGGGAAGACAAAGCATCTCTACGAGCAGTACGTC. Amino acids: CAIGGKTKHLYEQYV.

The chain recombines TRBV19 with TRBJ2-2; D uncertain. This CDR3 is 13 amino acids long. V lost 3 bases to trimming and J lost 5 bases, with 7 bases between them. Germline values: CDR1 LNHDA, CDR2 SQIVND (reference sequence). The CDR3 region has the DNA TGTGCCAGTAGTATTGGTAGGACCGGGGAGCTGTTTTTT. Its translation: CASSIGRTGELFF.

The chain carries TRBV4-3 and TRBJ1-1, with 7 positions matching TRBD1. Germline CDR1 is LGHNA and CDR2 is YSLEER. The CDR3 runs 15 residues. Unmatched junction bases numbered 7, after V lost 1 base and J lost 5 bases. As DNA, the CDR3 is TGCGCCAGCAGCCAAGCGAGACAGGGTGGAACTGAAGCTTTCTTT. Protein: CASSQARQGGTEAFF.

This clone was picked up one time. V is TRBV13 and J is TRBJ2-5; D is perhaps TRBD1 or TRBD2 (5 bases each). Trimming removed 1 base from V and 2 bases from J, with 14 bases in between. Germline-derived CDR1 and CDR2 are PRHDT and FYEKMQ (reference sequence). CDR3 length: 16 residues. CDR3: CASSLAGTFSQETQYF. In DNA, the CDR3 is TGTGCCAGCAGCTTAGCGGGGACCTTCTCACAAGAGACCCAGTACTTC. Combining the CDR3 with reference TRBV13 and TRBJ2-5 gives the whole variable domain AAGVIQSPRHLIKEKRETATLKCYPIPRHDTVYWYQQGPGQDPQFLISFYEKMQSDKGSIPDRFSAQQFSDYHSELNMSSLELGDSALYFCASSLAGTFSQETQYFGPGTRLLVL.

The chain combines TRBV6-2 or TRBV6-3 with TRBJ2-7, with 8 bases fitting TRBD2. V dropped 2 bases and J dropped 0; count of bases not matched to a gene: 12. Looked up from germline, CDR1 is MNHEY and CDR2 is SVGEGT. This CDR3 has 18 amino acids. The CDR3 nucleotides are TGTGCCAGCAGTTACGGGGTAGCGGGGCGATCACACTCCTACGAGCAGTACTTC. Its translation: CASSYGVAGRSHSYEQYF.

The chain uses TRBV9 and TRBJ2-1; 12 bases agree with TRBD2. Germline lookup yields CDR1 SGDLS and CDR2 YYNGEE. V was pared by 2 bases and J by 7 bases, with 10 bases of the junction left unmatched. The CDR3 is made up of 17 amino acids. The CDR3 protein is CASSVSPTSGGSNEQFF. The DNA of the CDR3 is TGTGCCAGCAGCGTGAGCCCCACTAGCGGGGGGAGTAATGAGCAGTTCTTC.

The genes are TRBV18 and TRBJ2-1; a weak D match, TRBD2 (5 bases). Germline V gene data show CDR1 as KGHSH and CDR2 as LQKENI. V lost 2 bases and J 0 bases, leaving 8 bases between the germline ends. CDR3 size: 15 residues. CDR3 DNA: TGTGCCAGCTCACCATCCGGAGGCTCCTACAATGAGCAGTTCTTC. Residues: CASSPSGGSYNEQFF.

The chain couples TRBV5-4 to TRBJ2-3; TRBD1 is a possible D gene (5 bases). Trimming removed 0 bases from V and 6 bases from J, with 11 bases in between. CDR1 is SGHNT, CDR2 YYREEE, per germline (reference sequence). The CDR3 has 14 amino acids. The CDR3 DNA sequence: TGTGCCAGCAGCTTGGCCGCAGGGTGGGATACGCAGTATTTT. This codes for CASSLAAGWDTQYF.

The chain recombines TRBV7-8 with TRBJ1-1; 7 bases map to TRBD1. The CDR3 consists of 15 residues. After removal of 2 bases from V and 6 bases from J, the junction contained 9 bases not matched to a gene. Germline CDR1 SGHVS, CDR2 FQNEAQ. CDR3 in DNA: TGTGCCAGCAGCTTATCGGGCCAGGGGGACTCTGAAGCTTTCTTT. This encodes CASSLSGQGDSEAFF.